This is a list of T cell receptor beta chains from one sample in a study of T cells in Graves' hyperthyroidism and ophthalmopathy. TCRdb reprocessed the multiplex PCR reads with MiXCR, giving one entry per CDR3 protein. In the table there are some 300,000 distinct CDR3 sequences, roughly 13% of which are singletons. Sequenced: blood. The source of these receptors is a woman in her thirties with Graves' hyperthyroidism that later progressed to Graves' ophthalmopathy. Both conserved end residues are part of each CDR3.

j_gene | v_gene | len | CDR3aa
TRBJ2-3 | TRBV7-2 | 13 | CASSLAPLLTQYF
TRBJ1-1 | TRBV7-9 | 15 | CASSLTQGARPEAFF
TRBJ2-2 | TRBV3-1 | 12 | CASGQLSGELFF
TRBJ1-2 | TRBV3-1 | 14 | CASSQVDSSYGYTF
TRBJ1-1 | TRBV9 | 14 | CASSVGVVNTEAFF
TRBJ2-5 | TRBV6-2/TRBV6-3 | 14 | CASSYSQGGETQYF
TRBJ2-2 | TRBV18 | 13 | CASSDGATGELFF
TRBJ1-2 | TRBV29-1 | 13 | CSVEDWTVHGYTF
TRBJ2-1 | TRBV12-3/TRBV12-4 | 11 | CASELDNEQFF
TRBJ1-1 | TRBV5-6 | 13 | CASSSAAGDITFF
TRBJ1-4 | TRBV5-1 | 14 | CASSDGTGFEKLFF
TRBJ2-1 | TRBV4-3 | 16 | CASSQDFGGSYNEQFF
TRBJ2-7 | TRBV7-9 | 15 | CATRGTAGDYYEQYF
TRBJ1-1 | TRBV20-1 | 12 | CSARDGNTEAFF
TRBJ2-1 | TRBV4-2 | 15 | CASSQDTSFNNEQFF
TRBJ1-5 | TRBV12-3/TRBV12-4 | 15 | CASSQTGGWDQPQHF